This is a list of T cell receptor beta chains from one sample in a study of low-dose radiotherapy and immunotherapy resistance in tumors. TCRdb re-called the reads through MiXCR, storing one row per CDR3 protein. The table includes roughly 95,000 distinct CDR3 sequences, roughly 20% detected once. The sequenced sample was PBMCs, obtained after low-dose radiotherapy plus immunotherapy. Receptors originate from a female donor with ovarian cancer. CDR3s include the opening cysteine and the closing phenylalanine or tryptophan. D genes are given only for firm matches. Expanded clones are given a class, and other clones once, few, many or no size at all.

d_call: TRBD1
j_call: TRBJ2-4
v_call: TRBV2
clone_size: many
cdr3_nt: TGTGCCAGCAGTGGACAGGGGGCATACATTCAGTACTTC
cdr3_aa: CASSGQGAYIQYF

d_call: TRBD2
j_call: TRBJ2-5
v_call: TRBV29-1
clone_size: many
cdr3_nt: TGCAGCGTTTCGGGTGGGGAAGGACTAGCGGGAGGGGGCCCGGGGCCCCAGTACTTC
cdr3_aa: CSVSGGEGLAGGGPGPQYF

d_call: NA
j_call: TRBJ2-2
v_call: TRBV5-1
clone_size: many
cdr3_nt: TGCGCCAGCAGCTTGGAAGCAGGGGTTACCGGGGAGCTGTTTTTT
cdr3_aa: CASSLEAGVTGELFF

d_call: TRBD1
j_call: TRBJ1-1
v_call: TRBV5-1
clone_size: many
cdr3_nt: TGCGCCAGCAGCCCAGAACAGGGGGCAGGTATCACTGAAGCTTTCTTT
cdr3_aa: CASSPEQGAGITEAFF

d_call: NA
j_call: TRBJ1-1
v_call: TRBV20-1
clone_size: NA
cdr3_nt: TGCAGTGCTAGGGAGGGGGGGCCGCTGCTGAACACTGAAGCTTTCTTT
cdr3_aa: CSAREGGPLLNTEAFF

d_call: TRBD1
j_call: TRBJ1-1
v_call: TRBV4-3
clone_size: many
cdr3_nt: TGCGCCAGCAGCCAAGATCACGGCGGCAGGGGGACTGAAGCTTTCTTT
cdr3_aa: CASSQDHGGRGTEAFF

d_call: TRBD1
j_call: TRBJ2-5
v_call: TRBV5-6
clone_size: NA
cdr3_nt: TGTGCCAGCAGGGCTGCCGGGACAGGGCAAGAGACCCAGTACTTC
cdr3_aa: CASRAAGTGQETQYF

d_call: NA
j_call: TRBJ1-1
v_call: TRBV28
clone_size: NA
cdr3_nt: TGTGCCAGCAGTGTCTTCACTCAGAAGAACACTGAAGCTTTCTTT
cdr3_aa: CASSVFTQKNTEAFF

d_call: TRBD2
j_call: TRBJ2-3
v_call: TRBV7-2
clone_size: many
cdr3_nt: TGTGCCAGCAGCCTCGGGACTAGCGGGAGGTTCACAGATACGCAGTATTTT
cdr3_aa: CASSLGTSGRFTDTQYF

d_call: NA
j_call: TRBJ1-1
v_call: TRBV5-1
clone_size: NA
cdr3_nt: TGCGCCAGCAGCTTGAGTTCGGCAGGGCAGAACACTGAAGCTTTCTTT
cdr3_aa: CASSLSSAGQNTEAFF

d_call: TRBD1
j_call: TRBJ1-1
v_call: TRBV3-1
clone_size: many
cdr3_nt: TGTGCCAGCAGCCGAGTAACAGGGGATAACACTGAAGCTTTCTTT
cdr3_aa: CASSRVTGDNTEAFF

d_call: TRBD2
j_call: TRBJ2-3
v_call: TRBV4-2
clone_size: many
cdr3_nt: TGTGCCAGCAGCCGGAGGACTAGCGGGAGCGTGGGGGGCACAGATACGCAGTATTTT
cdr3_aa: CASSRRTSGSVGGTDTQYF

d_call: NA
j_call: TRBJ2-2
v_call: TRBV4-3
clone_size: NA
cdr3_nt: TGCGCCAGCAGCGAATACGGACTATCCTCGACGGCCGGGGAGCTGTTTTTT
cdr3_aa: CASSEYGLSSTAGELFF

d_call: TRBD1
j_call: TRBJ2-2
v_call: TRBV24-1
clone_size: NA
cdr3_nt: TGTGTCACCAGTGATACCTATGGACAGGGGTTAATCCCGAACACCGGGGAGTTGTTTTTT
cdr3_aa: CVTSDTYGQGLIPNTGELFF

d_call: TRBD1
j_call: TRBJ2-5
v_call: TRBV4-1
clone_size: once
cdr3_nt: TGCGCCAGCAGCCAAGATAGACAGGGGCGGCGAGAGACCCAGTACTTC
cdr3_aa: CASSQDRQGRRETQYF

d_call: NA
j_call: TRBJ1-1
v_call: TRBV5-3
clone_size: NA
cdr3_nt: TGTGCCAGCAGCTCCCGTACACCGGGGAACACTGAAGCTTTCTTT
cdr3_aa: CASSSRTPGNTEAFF

d_call: TRBD2
j_call: TRBJ2-5
v_call: TRBV12-3/TRBV12-4
clone_size: many
cdr3_nt: TGTGCCAGCAGGGGGACTAGCGAAGAGACCCAGTACTTC
cdr3_aa: CASRGTSEETQYF

d_call: TRBD2
j_call: TRBJ2-7
v_call: TRBV20-1
clone_size: many
cdr3_nt: TGCAGTGCTAGAGATGCTCTACGGGAGGGCCCCCGGTACTTC
cdr3_aa: CSARDALREGPRYF

d_call: TRBD2
j_call: TRBJ2-7
v_call: TRBV5-1
clone_size: NA
cdr3_nt: TGCGCCAGCAGCCCGGGACTAGCGGGACCCTACGAGCAGTACTTC
cdr3_aa: CASSPGLAGPYEQYF

d_call: TRBD1
j_call: TRBJ1-4
v_call: TRBV12-3/TRBV12-4
clone_size: few
cdr3_nt: TGTGCCAGCAGTAAAGACAGGGGGTCTAATGAAAAACTGTTTTTT
cdr3_aa: CASSKDRGSNEKLFF

d_call: NA
j_call: TRBJ1-1
v_call: TRBV10-3
clone_size: many
cdr3_nt: TGTGCCATCAGTGACAAAGGGTTCACTGAAGCTTTCTTT
cdr3_aa: CAISDKGFTEAFF

d_call: TRBD1
j_call: TRBJ2-7
v_call: TRBV28
clone_size: many
cdr3_nt: TGTGCCAGCAGTTTGACTGGGACAGTCTACGAGCAGTACTTC
cdr3_aa: CASSLTGTVYEQYF

d_call: TRBD2
j_call: TRBJ2-2
v_call: TRBV18
clone_size: many
cdr3_nt: TGTGCCAGCTCACCGCGACTAGCGGGACAGAGAACCGGGGAGCTGTTTTTT
cdr3_aa: CASSPRLAGQRTGELFF

d_call: NA
j_call: TRBJ2-7
v_call: TRBV9
clone_size: many
cdr3_nt: TGTGCCAGCAGCGAGGGGAGAGGCTACGAGCAGTACTTC
cdr3_aa: CASSEGRGYEQYF

d_call: NA
j_call: TRBJ2-5
v_call: TRBV20-1
clone_size: many
cdr3_nt: TGCAGTGCTAGTGAAGACCCTGGGACCCAGTACTTC
cdr3_aa: CSASEDPGTQYF

d_call: TRBD2
j_call: TRBJ2-3
v_call: TRBV20-1
clone_size: few
cdr3_nt: TGCAGTGCTGGCGGGGGTATCGCAGATACGCAGTATTTT
cdr3_aa: CSAGGGIADTQYF

d_call: TRBD1
j_call: TRBJ2-7
v_call: TRBV28
clone_size: NA
cdr3_nt: TGTGCCAGCAGTCCGAGGACAGGGGCCGAGCAGTACTTC
cdr3_aa: CASSPRTGAEQYF

d_call: TRBD1
j_call: TRBJ1-1
v_call: TRBV7-2
clone_size: NA
cdr3_nt: TGTGCCAGCAGGAGACAGGGTACCGATCGGGCTGAAGCTTTCTTT
cdr3_aa: CASRRQGTDRAEAFF

d_call: TRBD2
j_call: TRBJ2-2
v_call: TRBV2
clone_size: many
cdr3_nt: TGTGCCAGCAGTCGGACTAGCGGGAGCCTGAACACCGGGGAGCTGTTTTTT
cdr3_aa: CASSRTSGSLNTGELFF

d_call: NA
j_call: TRBJ2-4
v_call: TRBV20-1
clone_size: many
cdr3_nt: TGCAGTGCGGGTTTACTAGCCAAAAACATTCAGTACTTC
cdr3_aa: CSAGLLAKNIQYF

d_call: NA
j_call: TRBJ2-7
v_call: TRBV5-1
clone_size: NA
cdr3_nt: TGCGCCAGCAGCTTAGCCAGCTATGAGCAGTACTTC
cdr3_aa: CASSLASYEQYF

d_call: NA
j_call: TRBJ2-2
v_call: TRBV2
clone_size: NA
cdr3_nt: TGTGCCAGCAGGACAGGGACTAGCACCGGGGAGCTGTTTTTT
cdr3_aa: CASRTGTSTGELFF

d_call: NA
j_call: TRBJ1-1
v_call: TRBV20-1
clone_size: few
cdr3_nt: TGCAGTGCCCCACGCGGAGGGTATGACACTGAAGCTTTCTTT
cdr3_aa: CSAPRGGYDTEAFF

d_call: TRBD1
j_call: TRBJ2-1
v_call: TRBV6-5
clone_size: NA
cdr3_nt: TGTGCCAGCACCGGGACAGGGAGGCATGAGCAGTTCTTC
cdr3_aa: CASTGTGRHEQFF

d_call: TRBD2
j_call: TRBJ2-3
v_call: TRBV2
clone_size: many
cdr3_nt: TGTGCCAGCAGACCGACTAGCGGGGTAGCAGATACGCAGTATTTT
cdr3_aa: CASRPTSGVADTQYF

d_call: TRBD2
j_call: TRBJ2-1
v_call: TRBV18
clone_size: many
cdr3_nt: TGTGCCAGCTCACCACGGGCTGACAGCGGGGGTATGCAGTTCTTC
cdr3_aa: CASSPRADSGGMQFF

d_call: NA
j_call: TRBJ2-7
v_call: TRBV7-2
clone_size: many
cdr3_nt: TGTGCCAGCAGCACCCGGGACGGGATCTACGAGCAGTACTTC
cdr3_aa: CASSTRDGIYEQYF

d_call: TRBD2
j_call: TRBJ2-4
v_call: TRBV3-1
clone_size: many
cdr3_nt: TGTGCCACCCCCCCAAGCGGGGAACTAGCCAAAAACATTCAGTACTTC
cdr3_aa: CATPPSGELAKNIQYF

d_call: TRBD1
j_call: TRBJ2-1
v_call: TRBV10-3
clone_size: NA
cdr3_nt: TGTGCCATCAGCCCCCTGACAGGGGAAGTTTACAATGAGCAGTTCTTC
cdr3_aa: CAISPLTGEVYNEQFF

d_call: TRBD2
j_call: TRBJ2-1
v_call: TRBV11-3
clone_size: many
cdr3_nt: TGTGCCAGCAGCTCCGGTTGGGGCAGCGGGGGCGGCGAGCAGTTCTTC
cdr3_aa: CASSSGWGSGGGEQFF

d_call: NA
j_call: TRBJ1-1
v_call: TRBV2
clone_size: NA
cdr3_nt: TGTGCCAGCAATCCCAGAGGGGGGACGAACACTGAAGCTTTCTTT
cdr3_aa: CASNPRGGTNTEAFF

d_call: NA
j_call: TRBJ1-1
v_call: TRBV19
clone_size: many
cdr3_nt: TGTGCCAGTAGCTTTAATGGGAGGGACACTGAAGCTTTCTTT
cdr3_aa: CASSFNGRDTEAFF

d_call: NA
j_call: TRBJ2-2
v_call: TRBV12-5
clone_size: many
cdr3_nt: TGTGCTAGTGGCCGGGAATGGGGGGAGCTGTTTTTT
cdr3_aa: CASGREWGELFF

d_call: TRBD1
j_call: TRBJ1-2
v_call: TRBV7-6
clone_size: NA
cdr3_nt: TGTGCCAGCAGCTTCCGGGACAGGGCCGTCGGCTACACCTTC
cdr3_aa: CASSFRDRAVGYTF

d_call: NA
j_call: TRBJ2-3
v_call: TRBV3-1
clone_size: many
cdr3_nt: TGTGCCAGCAGCCAAGGAGGCGGACTACCGAGCACAGATACGCAGTATTTT
cdr3_aa: CASSQGGGLPSTDTQYF

d_call: TRBD2
j_call: TRBJ2-4
v_call: TRBV3-1
clone_size: many
cdr3_nt: TGTGCCAGCAGCCAAGATACTAGCGGGGGGAGGTACTTC
cdr3_aa: CASSQDTSGGRYF

d_call: NA
j_call: TRBJ1-6
v_call: TRBV6-2/TRBV6-3
clone_size: many
cdr3_nt: TGTGCCAGCAGTTACCGCCCGGATTCACCCCTCCACTTT
cdr3_aa: CASSYRPDSPLHF

d_call: TRBD1
j_call: TRBJ2-5
v_call: TRBV28
clone_size: many
cdr3_nt: TGTGCCAGCAGGAAGACAGGGTCCGAGACCCAGTACTTC
cdr3_aa: CASRKTGSETQYF

d_call: TRBD2
j_call: TRBJ2-5
v_call: TRBV19
clone_size: many
cdr3_nt: TGTGCCAGTAGTCTCTTACTAGCGGGCAGCCAAGAGACCCAGTACTTC
cdr3_aa: CASSLLLAGSQETQYF